The next 21 T cell receptor beta chains were all read from a single sample in a study of control samples from healthy donors and cancer patients. The method was immunoSEQ multiplex PCR; TCRdb's version includes in-frame clones alone and lacks a portion of them. This table holds over 110,000 clones, roughly 90% found once. Sequenced material: blood. These receptors all stem from a man aged 25 to 45 in good health.

The chain uses TRBV2 and TRBJ2-7; the match to TRBD2 covers 13 bases. The V gene end was trimmed by 5 bases and the J gene end by 4 bases; junction bases not matched to a gene: 5. Per germline, CDR1 SNHLY and CDR2 FYNNEI. This CDR3 has 15 residues. The CDR3 DNA follows: TGTGCCAGCAGTACCGGGACTAGCGGGACGTACGAGCAGTACTTC. This gives the protein CASSTGTSGTYEQYF.

CDR3: CASSQDLYAGNQPQHF. The CDR3 DNA reads as TGTGCCAGCAGCCAAGATCTCTACGCCGGAAATCAGCCCCAGCATTTT. The J gene is TRBJ1-5, the V gene TRBV4-2; D ambiguous. CDR1 is LGHNA and CDR2 is YNFKEQ in the germline V gene. The CDR3 runs to 16 residues. Trimming cost V 0 bases and J 4 bases, with 13 bases left between them.

The gene calls are TRBV5-4 and TRBJ1-2; the D is unclear. Germline V CDR1 and CDR2: SGHNT, YYREEE (reference sequence). The CDR3 sequence is 14 residues long. Trimming removed 3 bases from V and 8 bases from J, with 17 bases in between. The CDR3 sequence is CASSSKALLGGYTF. The CDR3 region has the DNA TGTGCCAGCAGCTCGAAGGCCCTTCTCGGCGGCTACACCTTC.

The chain uses TRBV11-1 and TRBJ2-5; 7 positions agree with TRBD2. CDR3 length: 15 residues. With V trimmed by 6 bases and J by 1 base, 8 bases remained unmatched. Germline loops: CDR1 SGHAT, CDR2 FQDESV (reference sequence). The CDR3 sequence: CASSRLTGGQETQYF. For the CDR3, the DNA is TGTGCCAGCAGTAGACTTACGGGGGGCCAAGAGACCCAGTACTTC.

The V and J genes are TRBV2 and TRBJ2-5; D is undetermined. The CDR3 has 15 residues. CDR1 is SNHLY, CDR2 FYNNEI, per germline. The germline V and J ends were trimmed by 6 bases and 4 bases, with 18 bases remaining between them. The DNA of the CDR3 is TGTGCCAGCAGGTCAAACAGCGCCTTCGGAGAGACCCAGTACTTC. As protein: CASRSNSAFGETQYF.

In its sample, this clone was seen a few times. CDR3 loop: CATSIVAGTDYNYGYTF. CDR3 DNA: TGTGCCACCAGTATAGTAGCCGGGACAGACTATAACTATGGCTACACCTTC. The chain recombines TRBV15 with TRBJ1-2; 7 nucleotides line up with TRBD1. The germline CDR1 and CDR2 sequences are LNHNV and YYDKDF (reference sequence). The ends lost 6 bases at V and 1 base at J; junction bases unmatched: 14. The CDR3 is 17 amino acids.

The gene calls are TRBV4-3 and TRBJ2-5, with a weak D call TRBD2 (5 bases). Germline values: CDR1 LGHNA, CDR2 YSLEER. Trimming pared 1 base from V and 9 bases from J, leaving 18 bases between. The CDR3 is made up of 15 amino acids. The CDR3, as DNA: TGCGCCAGCAGCCAAGTTTGGCCCGAGATGGAGGCCCAGTACTTC. Translating gives CASSQVWPEMEAQYF.

The chain carries TRBV6-1 and TRBJ2-1, with D tentatively TRBD1 (5 bases). The CDR3 length is 11 residues. Trimming stripped 1 base from V and 14 bases from J, with 9 bases between. Germline V CDR1 and CDR2: MNHNS, SASEGT. CDR3 protein: CASSEEGAEFF. The CDR3 nucleotides are TGTGCCAGCAGTGAAGAAGGGGCGGAGTTCTTC.

This chain links TRBV11-2 with TRBJ2-2; D may be TRBD2 (6 bases). Germline V gene data show CDR1 as SGHAT and CDR2 as FQNNGV. The CDR3 totals 16 residues. Trimming shortened V by 5 bases and J by 3 bases, and 16 bases separated the two germline ends. CDR3 DNA: TGTGCCAGCAGCATAAAGCCGGGACTTGACACCGGGGAGCTGTTTTTT. Translating it yields CASSIKPGLDTGELFF.

The genes are TRBV30 and TRBJ2-7; tentatively, D is TRBD2 (7 bases). The CDR3 extends over 14 amino acids. The germline gives CDR1 GTSNPN, CDR2 SVGIG (reference sequence). Deletions cut 8 bases from V and 3 bases from J, with 20 bases between. The CDR3 coding sequence is TGTGCCCAGGGAGGGGGGGGAACCAACTACGAGCAGTACTTC. Translating it yields CAQGGGGTNYEQYF.

The V call is TRBV28, the J call TRBJ1-2; D is possibly TRBD1 (5 bases). Germline assignment: CDR1 MDHEN and CDR2 SYDVKM. This CDR3 is built from 13 residues. Deletions cut 3 bases from V and 3 bases from J, with 8 bases between. This chain's CDR3 is CASSLVGDYGYTF. The DNA of the CDR3 is TGTGCCAGCAGTTTGGTAGGGGACTATGGCTACACCTTC.

The chain is built from TRBV10-3 and TRBJ2-6; TRBD2 agrees at 13 bases. Per germline, CDR1 ENHRY and CDR2 SYGVKD. Unmatched junction bases numbered 8, after V lost 6 bases and J lost 0 bases. The CDR3 spans 19 residues. The CDR3 loop is CAISRPGLAGISGANVLTF. The CDR3 DNA is TGTGCCATCAGCCGGCCGGGACTAGCGGGGATCTCTGGGGCCAACGTCCTGACTTTC.

This sequence joins TRBV5-8 and TRBJ1-2; D remains ambiguous. The CDR3 sequence is 12 residues long. Trimming shortened V by 1 base and J by 1 base, and 2 bases separated the two germline ends. Germline CDR1 reads SGHTS; CDR2 reads YDEGEE. The CDR3 DNA reads as TGTGCCAGCAGCTTGATTAACTATGGCTACACCTTC. As protein: CASSLINYGYTF.

Comments on this clone: Other DNA variants within this sample encode the same CDR3. This chain connects TRBV7-2 to TRBJ1-5; TRBD1 aligns across 7 bases. The CDR3 is made up of 14 amino acids. The germline CDR1 and CDR2 sequences are SGHTA and FQGNSA. The ends lost 5 bases at V and 0 bases at J; junction bases unmatched: 1. CDR3: CASSRDSSNQPQHF. Written as DNA, the CDR3 is TGTGCCAGCAGCCGGGACAGTAGCAATCAGCCCCAGCATTTT.

CDR3 region: CASSFVAGGSYNEQFF. As DNA, the CDR3 is TGTGCCAGCAGCTTTGTAGCGGGAGGATCTTACAATGAGCAGTTCTTC. The chain employs TRBV7-2 and TRBJ2-1; 10 bases line up with TRBD2. Germline-derived CDR1 and CDR2 are SGHTA and FQGNSA. J gave up 4 bases and V 3 bases, and 6 bases lay outside the gene matches. CDR3 length equals 16 residues. Supplemented by reference TRBV7-2 and TRBJ2-1, the full variable domain reads GAGVSQSPSNKVTEKGKDVELRCDPISGHTALYWYRQSLGQGLEFLIYFQGNSAPDKSGLPSDRFSAERTGGSVSTLTIQRTQQEDSAVYLCASSFVAGGSYNEQFFGPGTRLTVL.

Note on this clone: The junction departs from the called germline gene at one end, perhaps through a read error. J is TRBJ1-4 and V is TRBV15, with D possibly matching TRBD1 (5 bases). The CDR3 totals 14 residues. The germline gives CDR1 LNHNV, CDR2 YYDKDF (reference sequence). CDR3 region: CATSRGRAKEKLFF. The CDR3 region has the DNA TGTGCCACCAGCAGAGGCAGGGCTAAAGAAAAACTGTTTTTT.

This clone was seen once. The chain has TRBV29-1 and TRBJ1-1; D might be TRBD1 (6 bases). The CDR3 is 12 amino acids. V was cut by 4 bases and J by 4 bases, with 10 bases left in between. Germline V lookup: CDR1 SQVTM, CDR2 ANQGSEA. DNA of the CDR3: TGCAGCGTTGGTATAGGGGGCACTGAAGCTTTCTTT. The encoded protein is CSVGIGGTEAFF.

This clone showed up just once. The V call is TRBV15, the J call TRBJ1-5; 8 bases map to TRBD1. V gave up 6 bases and J gave up 4 bases; unmatched junction bases: 8. The CDR3 is made up of 15 amino acids. The germline V gene encodes CDR1 LNHNV and CDR2 YYDKDF (reference sequence). CDR3 bases: TGTGCCACCAGTCCGACAGGGGACCCTAATCAGCCCCAGCATTTT. This translates into CATSPTGDPNQPQHF.

V is TRBV25-1 and J is TRBJ2-7, with unresolved D. This CDR3 has 15 amino acids. Germline V gene lookup returns CDR1 MGHDK and CDR2 SYGVNS. Deletions cut 0 bases from V and 0 bases from J, with 9 bases between. The CDR3 nucleotides read TGTGCCAGCAGTGAATATGGCAGGAACTCCTACGAGCAGTACTTC. Translating gives CASSEYGRNSYEQYF.

The chain joins TRBV6-5 to TRBJ2-7, with D possibly being TRBD1 (5 bases). The CDR3 has 15 amino acids. CDR1 MNHEY and CDR2 SVGAGI come from the germline V gene. V was trimmed by 7 bases and J by 0 bases, leaving 16 bases between them. As DNA, the CDR3 is TGTGCCAGCACTCAAGGGGCAGGAGCCTCCTACGAGCAGTACTTC. This codes for CASTQGAGASYEQYF.

V is TRBV5-6 and J is TRBJ1-5, with 8 bases fitting TRBD1. The V gene end was trimmed by 4 bases and the J gene end by 4 bases; junction bases not matched to a gene: 4. Germline CDR1 SGHDT, CDR2 YYEEEE. CDR3 length: 14 residues. The CDR3 DNA is TGTGCCAGCAGCCCCGACAGGGGTAATCAGCCCCAGCATTTT. Translating it yields CASSPDRGNQPQHF. Combining the CDR3 with reference TRBV5-6 and TRBJ1-5 gives the whole variable domain DAGVTQSPTHLIKTRGQQVTLRCSPKSGHDTVSWYQQALGQGPQFIFQYYEEEERQRGNFPDRFSGHQFPNYSSELNVNALLLGDSALYLCASSPDRGNQPQHFGDGTRLSIL.